The 9 T cell receptor beta chains in this list originate from one sample, sequenced in a study of TIL therapy for anti-PD-1-resistant metastatic lung cancer. The libraries were made with immunoSEQ v3. The protocol was immunoSEQ multiplex PCR, while the TCRdb copy is restricted to in-frame clones and leaves out a portion. The sample lists about 36,000 clones, around 70% occurring once. As for time point: pre-treatment sample, taken before nivolumab and TIL therapy. Sequenced material: blood, taken at baseline. The receptors here all came from a person between 25 and 79 years old with non-small cell lung cancer.

The chain couples TRBV6-5 to TRBJ1-2; D may be TRBD1 (6 bases). Germline CDR1 and CDR2: MNHEY and SVGAGI. The CDR3 is 13 amino acids. V was pared by 5 bases and J by 2 bases, with 9 bases between. CDR3 coding DNA: TGTGCCAGCAGTCCACAGGGAAACTATGGCTACACCTTC. Translation gives CASSPQGNYGYTF.

The rearrangement uses TRBV28 and TRBJ1-2; no definite D call. Trimming pared 6 bases from V and 6 bases from J, leaving 20 bases between. The CDR3 runs 15 residues. From germline, CDR1 is MDHEN and CDR2 SYDVKM. The CDR3 sequence is CASSPPPGRPNGYTF. CDR3 in DNA: TGTGCCAGCAGCCCCCCCCCGGGGAGGCCCAATGGCTACACCTTC.

The chain couples TRBV19 to TRBJ1-2, with no clear D. The ends were cut back, 1 base at V and 0 bases at J, with 9 bases in the middle. The germline V gene encodes CDR1 LNHDA and CDR2 SQIVND (reference sequence). This CDR3 has 15 amino acids. The CDR3 loop reads CASSIALGANYGYTF. The CDR3 DNA sequence: TGTGCCAGTAGTATAGCCCTCGGGGCTAACTATGGCTACACCTTC.

This chain links TRBV5-1 with TRBJ2-2; D possibly corresponds to TRBD1 (5 bases). V was trimmed by 5 bases and J by 7 bases, leaving 12 bases between them. The CDR3 totals 13 residues. Germline values: CDR1 SGHRS, CDR2 YFSETQ. This chain's CDR3 is CASRGVVIGELFF. The DNA for the CDR3 is TGCGCCAGCAGAGGGGTGGTGATCGGGGAGCTGTTTTTT.

The genes are TRBV2 and TRBJ2-2; D may be TRBD1 (6 bases). There are 16 residues in the CDR3. CDR1 SNHLY and CDR2 FYNNEI come from the germline V gene. Trimming pared 6 bases from V and 3 bases from J, leaving 17 bases between. Here the CDR3 reads CASSPTGLGDTGELFF. The CDR3 bases are TGTGCCAGCAGCCCTACAGGGTTAGGGGACACCGGGGAGCTGTTTTTT.

CDR3 nucleotides: TGTGCCAGCAGCTCGGGGGCATACAATGAGCAGTTCTTC. Protein product: CASSSGAYNEQFF. V gene TRBV9 combines with J gene TRBJ2-1, with D perhaps TRBD1 or TRBD2 (6 bases each). Trimming pared 4 bases from V and 4 bases from J, leaving 9 bases between. Germline V gene lookup returns CDR1 SGDLS and CDR2 YYNGEE. This CDR3 comprises 13 residues.

The sample holds a few counts of this clone. The chain combines TRBV2 with TRBJ1-5; 8 bases line up with TRBD1. This CDR3 is 14 amino acids long. Germline V gene lookup returns CDR1 SNHLY and CDR2 FYNNEI. Losses at the gene ends were 7 bases for V and 7 bases for J; bases not matched to a gene: 9. CDR3 sequence: CASTVGQGMQPQHF. The DNA of the CDR3 is TGTGCCAGCACTGTAGGACAGGGTATGCAGCCCCAGCATTTT.

The gene calls are TRBV5-4 and TRBJ2-7; 8 positions agree with TRBD2. Germline assignment: CDR1 SGHNT and CDR2 YYREEE (reference sequence). This CDR3 has 15 residues. V lost 4 bases to trimming and J lost 5 bases; unmatched junction nucleotides: 11. Here the CDR3 reads CASSHEVAGKDEQYF. CDR3 DNA: TGTGCCAGCAGCCACGAGGTAGCGGGGAAGGACGAGCAGTACTTC.

This clone has a handful of counts. The gene calls are TRBV7-9 and TRBJ2-3, with 9 bases fitting TRBD1. CDR1 and CDR2 (germline): SEHNR, FQNEAQ (reference sequence). CDR3 size: 16 residues. Germline trimming cut 5 bases from V and 1 base from J; bases unmatched to any gene: 7. The CDR3 spells CASSPRTGEGTDTQYF. The CDR3 DNA is TGTGCCAGCAGCCCCCGGACAGGGGAAGGCACAGATACGCAGTATTTT.